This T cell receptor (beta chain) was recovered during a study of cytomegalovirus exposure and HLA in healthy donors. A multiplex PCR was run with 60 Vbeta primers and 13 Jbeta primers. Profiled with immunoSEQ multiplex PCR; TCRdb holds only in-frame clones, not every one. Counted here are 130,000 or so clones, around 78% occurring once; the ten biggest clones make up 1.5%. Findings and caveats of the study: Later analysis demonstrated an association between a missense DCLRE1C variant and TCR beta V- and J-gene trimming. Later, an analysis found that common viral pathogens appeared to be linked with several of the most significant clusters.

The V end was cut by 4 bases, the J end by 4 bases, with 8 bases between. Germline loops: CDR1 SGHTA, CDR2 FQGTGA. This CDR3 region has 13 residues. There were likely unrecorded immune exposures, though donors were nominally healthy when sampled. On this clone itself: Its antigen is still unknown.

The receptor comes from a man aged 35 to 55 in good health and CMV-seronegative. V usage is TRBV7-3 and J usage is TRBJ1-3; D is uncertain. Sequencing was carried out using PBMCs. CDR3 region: CASSSGIGNTIYF. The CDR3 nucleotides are TGTGCCAGCAGCTCCGGGATAGGAAACACCATATATTTT.